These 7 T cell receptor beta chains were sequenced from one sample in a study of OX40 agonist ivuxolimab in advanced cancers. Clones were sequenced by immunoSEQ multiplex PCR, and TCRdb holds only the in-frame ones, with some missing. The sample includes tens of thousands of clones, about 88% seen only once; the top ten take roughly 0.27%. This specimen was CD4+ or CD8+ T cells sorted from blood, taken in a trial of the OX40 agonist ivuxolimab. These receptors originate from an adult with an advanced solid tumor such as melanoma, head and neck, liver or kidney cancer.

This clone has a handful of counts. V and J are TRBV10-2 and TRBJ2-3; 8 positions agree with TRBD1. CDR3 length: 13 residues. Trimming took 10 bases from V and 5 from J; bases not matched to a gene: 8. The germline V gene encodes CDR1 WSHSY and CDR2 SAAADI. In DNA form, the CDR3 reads TGCGCCACTAGACAGGGGATGTTAGATACGCAGTATTTT. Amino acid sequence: CATRQGMLDTQYF.

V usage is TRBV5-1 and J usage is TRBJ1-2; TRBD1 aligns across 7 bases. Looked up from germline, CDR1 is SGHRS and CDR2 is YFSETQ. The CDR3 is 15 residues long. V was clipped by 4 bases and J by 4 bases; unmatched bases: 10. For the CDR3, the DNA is TGCGCCAGCAGCCCGGGACAGCCCCAAGCCTATGGCTACACCTTC. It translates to CASSPGQPQAYGYTF.

CDR3 coding DNA: TGCGCCAGCAGTGACAGGTCTAGCAATCAGCCCCAGCATTTT. Its translation is CASSDRSSNQPQHF. This chain connects TRBV10-2 to TRBJ1-5; no clear D. V shed 3 bases and J shed 0 bases, with 6 bases lying between them. The length of the CDR3 is 14 residues. The germline V gene encodes CDR1 WSHSY and CDR2 SAAADI.

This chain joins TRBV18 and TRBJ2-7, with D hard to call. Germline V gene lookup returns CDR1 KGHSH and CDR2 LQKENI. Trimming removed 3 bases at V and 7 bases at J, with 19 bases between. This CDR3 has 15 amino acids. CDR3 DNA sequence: TGTGCCAGCTCACCCGGTCTGGCTATGGGAAGGGAGCAGTACTTC. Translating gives CASSPGLAMGREQYF.

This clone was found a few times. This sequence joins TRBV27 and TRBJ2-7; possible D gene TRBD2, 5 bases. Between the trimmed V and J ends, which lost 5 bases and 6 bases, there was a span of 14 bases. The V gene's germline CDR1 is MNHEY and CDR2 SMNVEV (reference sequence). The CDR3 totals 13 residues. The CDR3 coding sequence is TGTGCCAGCAGTCCCCCGGAGGCTTCCGAGCAGTACTTC. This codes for CASSPPEASEQYF.

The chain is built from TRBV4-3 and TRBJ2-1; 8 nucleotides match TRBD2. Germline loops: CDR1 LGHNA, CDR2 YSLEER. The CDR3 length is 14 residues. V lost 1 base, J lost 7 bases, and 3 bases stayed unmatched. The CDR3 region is CASSQVIAGNEQFF. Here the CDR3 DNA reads TGCGCCAGCAGCCAAGTAATAGCGGGGAATGAGCAGTTCTTC.

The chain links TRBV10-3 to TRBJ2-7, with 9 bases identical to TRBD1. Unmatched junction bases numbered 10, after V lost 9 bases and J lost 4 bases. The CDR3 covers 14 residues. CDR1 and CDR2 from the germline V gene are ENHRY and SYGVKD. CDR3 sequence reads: CAISSFGQGYEQYF. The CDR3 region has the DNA TGTGCCATTTCGTCGTTTGGACAGGGGTACGAGCAGTACTTC.